The 25 T cell receptor beta chains in this list originate from one sample, sequenced in a study of CD8+ T cells in alopecia areata (dated by TCRdb to 2017 to 2018). The library was made by the immunoSEQ multiplex PCR assay. RNA was extracted from all samples and reverse transcribed into cDNA, which served as template for TCR sequencing. Entries here come from immuneACCESS through TCRdb and include only in-frame sequences with V and J called. Some clones fail to appear in such tables; in the studies checked, an unresolved V gene covers under half of the shortfall, and the cause of the remainder is unknown. The sample data list 100,000 to 150,000 clones, and over 60% of these were observed just once. Clones ranked in the top ten supply approximately 5.1% of the sample. Interpreted using the paper, the time point label stands for: around 28 days on oral tofacitinib. The treatment or condition label, as the study defines it: oral pan-JAK inhibitor, 5-10 mg twice daily.

The sample consisted of CD4+ T cells sorted from blood, taken at week 4, from a patient treated with tofacitinib. These receptors were obtained from a human donor with alopecia areata.

J is TRBJ2-5 and V is TRBV5-6; TRBD2 might be the D (5 bases). Trimming shortened V by 0 bases and J by 4 bases, and 13 bases separated the two germline ends. Looked up from germline, CDR1 is SGHDT and CDR2 is YYEEEE. The length of the CDR3 is 15 residues. CDR3 loop: CASSLVRGEGETQYF. CDR3 DNA sequence: TGTGCCAGCAGCTTGGTACGGGGTGAGGGAGAGACCCAGTACTTC.

This clone was observed a handful of times. DNA of the CDR3: TGTGCCAGCAGTTTGGACAGGGGGTCACCCCAGCATTTT. Amino acids: CASSLDRGSPQHF. The V and J genes are TRBV6-6 and TRBJ1-5, with TRBD1 matching 10 bases. Unmatched junction bases numbered 4, after V lost 4 bases and J lost 10 bases. CDR3 length equals 13 residues. Germline V gives CDR1 MNHNY, CDR2 SVGAGI (reference sequence).

This clone was counted a few times. J is TRBJ2-4 and V is TRBV10-3; D may correspond to TRBD1 or TRBD2 (5 bases each). Germline V gene data show CDR1 as ENHRY and CDR2 as SYGVKD. There are 15 residues in the CDR3. V shed 10 bases and J shed 0 bases, with 16 bases lying between them. As DNA, the CDR3 is TGTGCCACCAGCACGAGGGACCAAGCCAAAAACATTCAGTACTTC. The encoded protein is CATSTRDQAKNIQYF.

The chain links TRBV2 to TRBJ2-7; D gene unclear. CDR1 is SNHLY, CDR2 FYNNEI, per germline. The germline V and J ends were trimmed by 3 bases and 2 bases, with 5 bases remaining between them. The CDR3 covers 12 residues. The CDR3 loop is CASSDSPYEQYF. CDR3 DNA: TGTGCCAGCAGTGACAGTCCCTACGAGCAGTACTTC.

The V and J genes are TRBV30 and TRBJ2-5; D remains unclear. Germline lookup yields CDR1 GTSNPN and CDR2 SVGIG (reference sequence). V was cut by 0 bases and J by 5 bases, with 7 bases left in between. This CDR3 comprises 12 residues. CDR3 protein: CAWSVMSETQYF. In DNA, the CDR3 is TGTGCCTGGAGTGTAATGTCGGAGACCCAGTACTTC.

The CDR3 region is CASSPGVDYGYTF. The DNA of the CDR3 is TGTGCCAGCAGCCCTGGTGTGGACTATGGCTACACCTTC. The J gene is TRBJ1-2, the V gene TRBV7-9; D not certain. The CDR3 runs 13 residues. Per the germline V gene, CDR1 is SEHNR and CDR2 is FQNEAQ (reference sequence). Trimming removed 5 bases at V and 3 bases at J, with 10 bases between.

This clone was counted a few times. The chain couples TRBV7-9 to TRBJ1-5; no firm D call. Germline V gives CDR1 SEHNR, CDR2 FQNEAQ (reference sequence). Trimming took off 4 bases at V and 4 bases at J, with 2 bases between the two ends. The CDR3 has 11 residues. This chain's CDR3 is CASSSNQPQHF. CDR3 nucleotide sequence: TGTGCCAGCAGCTCGAATCAGCCCCAGCATTTT.

A note on this clone: The sample holds other DNA sequences that translate to the same CDR3. The chain combines TRBV10-3 with TRBJ2-5; D gene uncertain. V lost 3 bases, J lost 5 bases, and 4 bases lay in between. Germline-derived CDR1 and CDR2 are ENHRY and SYGVKD. This CDR3 contains 11 residues. CDR3 nucleotide sequence: TGTGCCATCAGTGATCGGGAGACCCAGTACTTC. Translating gives CAISDRETQYF.

The chain is built from TRBV7-2 and TRBJ2-3; the match to TRBD1 covers 9 bases. Per germline, CDR1 SGHTA and CDR2 FQGNSA. This CDR3 spans 16 amino acids. V was clipped by 2 bases and J by 1 base; unmatched bases: 4. CDR3 DNA sequence: TGTGCCAGCAGCTTAACCCGGGACAGGGGCACAGATACGCAGTATTTT. It is translated as CASSLTRDRGTDTQYF.

This chain connects TRBV4-1 to TRBJ2-7; 15 nucleotides line up with TRBD2. The CDR3 loop spans 17 amino acids. Trimming removed 4 bases from V and 1 base from J; junction bases left unmatched: 5. Looked up from germline, CDR1 is MGHRA and CDR2 is YSYEKL. CDR3 sequence: CASSPWTSGGASYEQYF. The CDR3, as DNA: TGCGCCAGCAGCCCTTGGACTAGCGGGGGGGCATCCTACGAGCAGTACTTC.

The chain links TRBV11-2 to TRBJ1-1; 9 nucleotides agree with TRBD1. CDR1 and CDR2 (germline): SGHAT, FQNNGV. The CDR3 is made up of 15 amino acids. Trimming took 5 bases from V and 1 from J; bases not matched to a gene: 5. In DNA, the CDR3 is TGTGCCAGCAGCGCGACGGGACAGGGGAACACTGAAGCTTTCTTT. Translation gives CASSATGQGNTEAFF.

The chain employs TRBV6-6 and TRBJ2-2, with TRBD2 matching over 7 bases. The CDR3 is 14 residues long. Germline CDR1 and CDR2: MNHNY and SVGAGI (reference sequence). With 10 bases clipped from V and 4 bases from J, the junction kept 9 bases outside the gene matches. CDR3 amino acids: CATKDPGGTGELFF. CDR3 bases: TGTGCCACCAAAGACCCGGGGGGCACCGGGGAGCTGTTTTTT.

The chain employs TRBV29-1 and TRBJ1-1; tentative D call: TRBD1 (5 bases). This CDR3 contains 12 residues. Trimming left V 3 bases short and J 3 bases short, with 8 bases between. CDR1 is SQVTM, CDR2 ANQGSEA, per germline. Written as DNA, the CDR3 is TGCAGCGTTGACGACAGTCACACTGAAGCTTTCTTT. As protein: CSVDDSHTEAFF.

The chain carries TRBV10-3 and TRBJ1-5; a possible D gene is TRBD1 (6 bases). Germline lookup yields CDR1 ENHRY and CDR2 SYGVKD. The CDR3 covers 14 residues. V was cut by 3 bases and J by 7 bases, with 13 bases left in between. The CDR3 loop is CAISDGGRGQPQHF. The CDR3 nucleotides are TGTGCCATCAGTGATGGGGGGCGGGGACAGCCCCAGCATTTT.

This clone was detected only a few times. J is TRBJ2-7 and V is TRBV29-1, with 8 bases lining up with TRBD1. V lost 6 bases and J lost 5; bases outside the gene matches: 12. The V gene's germline CDR1 is SQVTM and CDR2 ANQGSEA. The CDR3 length is 14 residues. CDR3 loop: CSVLRGTGSDEQYF. CDR3 nucleotide sequence: TGCAGCGTCCTTCGGGGGACAGGTTCGGACGAGCAGTACTTC.

The V gene is TRBV29-1, the J gene TRBJ1-2; 10 nucleotides align to TRBD1. CDR3 length: 12 amino acids. Germline V gives CDR1 SQVTM, CDR2 ANQGSEA. V lost 5 bases, J lost 7 bases, and 4 bases stayed unmatched. The DNA of the CDR3 is TGCAGCGTTCGGACAGGGGGAAGTGGCTACACCTTC. This codes for CSVRTGGSGYTF.

V gene TRBV4-1 combines with J gene TRBJ1-1; 7 bases agree with TRBD1. Germline assignment: CDR1 MGHRA and CDR2 YSYEKL. The CDR3 has 14 amino acids. V lost 2 bases to trimming and J lost 8 bases; unmatched junction nucleotides: 8. The CDR3 sequence: CASSQPGQRSEAFF. The CDR3 region has the DNA TGCGCCAGCAGCCAACCGGGACAGCGATCCGAAGCTTTCTTT.

This clone showed up just once. The chain couples TRBV4-3 to TRBJ2-7, with D unresolved. Germline assignment: CDR1 LGHNA and CDR2 YSLEER. Trimming cost V 0 bases and J 7 bases, with 10 bases left between them. The CDR3 covers 13 residues. For the CDR3, the DNA is TGCGCCAGCAGCCAAGAAAGGGCTGATGAGCAGTACTTC. Amino acid sequence: CASSQERADEQYF.

V and J are TRBV7-9 and TRBJ2-2; 9 positions agree with TRBD1. The CDR3 has 15 amino acids. Trimming removed 6 bases from V and 0 bases from J; junction bases left unmatched: 2. In germline, CDR1 is SEHNR, CDR2 FQNEAQ (reference sequence). CDR3 protein: CASSGTGTNTGELFF. The CDR3 coding sequence is TGTGCCAGCAGTGGGACAGGGACGAACACCGGGGAGCTGTTTTTT. The whole variable domain, filled in from reference TRBV7-9 and TRBJ2-2, reads DTGVSQNPRHKITKRGQNVTFRCDPISEHNRLYWYRQTLGQGPEFLTYFQNEAQLEKSRLLSDRFSAERPKGSFSTLEIQRTEQGDSAMYLCASSGTGTNTGELFFGEGSRLTVL.

V and J are TRBV29-1 and TRBJ1-2, with a possible D match to TRBD1 (6 bases). Germline loops: CDR1 SQVTM, CDR2 ANQGSEA. The V gene lost 5 bases and the J gene lost 8 bases, with 15 bases spanning the gap. This CDR3 is built from 12 residues. CDR3 in DNA: TGCAGCGTTACTGACATGACAGGAGGCTACACCTTC. Its translation is CSVTDMTGGYTF.

This clone has only one observation. The chain carries TRBV29-1 and TRBJ2-7; tentatively, D is TRBD2 (5 bases). CDR3 size: 13 residues. Germline CDR1 SQVTM, CDR2 ANQGSEA. The germline V and J ends were trimmed by 5 bases and 5 bases, with 16 bases remaining between them. CDR3 in amino acids: CSVSPPGFDEQYF. CDR3 nucleotide sequence: TGCAGCGTTTCCCCGCCGGGGTTCGACGAGCAGTACTTC.

V gene TRBV10-3 combines with J gene TRBJ1-2; D unresolved. Germline values: CDR1 ENHRY, CDR2 SYGVKD. The CDR3 is 16 amino acids. The V end was cut by 0 bases, the J end by 2 bases, with 13 bases between. The CDR3 DNA sequence: TGTGCCATCAGTGAGTCGCTACTTGTGGGGAACTATGGCTACACCTTC. Its translation is CAISESLLVGNYGYTF.

The J gene is TRBJ2-7, the V gene TRBV5-1; D gene unclear. Trimming took 3 bases from V and 5 from J, leaving 9 bases between them. Germline V lookup: CDR1 SGHRS, CDR2 YFSETQ. This CDR3 has 12 residues. DNA for the CDR3: TGCGCCAGCAGCTCCCCCGCTGACGAGCAGTACTTC. Translation: CASSSPADEQYF.

The V and J genes are TRBV29-1 and TRBJ2-3, with D possibly TRBD2 on 5 matching bases. CDR1 and CDR2 (germline): SQVTM, ANQGSEA. CDR3 length equals 12 residues. Trimming removed 2 bases from V and 4 bases from J, with 7 bases in between. This chain's CDR3 is CSVEMDSDTQYF. The DNA for the CDR3 is TGCAGCGTTGAAATGGACTCAGATACGCAGTATTTT.

The rearrangement uses TRBV4-1 and TRBJ2-6; perhaps TRBD2 as D (6 bases). V was cut by 4 bases and J by 4 bases, with 8 bases left in between. Germline V gene sequence: CDR1 MGHRA, CDR2 YSYEKL. The CDR3 is 14 residues long. For the CDR3, the DNA is TGCGCCAGCAGCCGACTAGAGGGGGCCAACGTCCTGACTTTC. Translation: CASSRLEGANVLTF.